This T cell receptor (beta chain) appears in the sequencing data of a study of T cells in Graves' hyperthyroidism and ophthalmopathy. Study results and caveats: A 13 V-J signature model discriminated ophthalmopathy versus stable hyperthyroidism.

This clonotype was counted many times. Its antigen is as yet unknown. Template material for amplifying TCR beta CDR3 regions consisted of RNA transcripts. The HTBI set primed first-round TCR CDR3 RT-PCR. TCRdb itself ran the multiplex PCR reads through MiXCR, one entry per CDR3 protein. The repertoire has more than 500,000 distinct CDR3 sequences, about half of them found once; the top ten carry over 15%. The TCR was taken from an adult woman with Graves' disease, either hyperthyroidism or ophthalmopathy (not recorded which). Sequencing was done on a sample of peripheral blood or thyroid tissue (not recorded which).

CDR3 region: CASSRTEKLFF. Written as DNA, the CDR3 is TGTGCCAGCTCACGTACGGAGAAACTGTTTTTT. The chain uses TRBV18 and TRBJ1-4; D ambiguous. Germline-derived CDR1 and CDR2 are KGHSH and LQKENI. The CDR3 spans 11 residues. Trimming took off 4 bases at V and 11 bases at J, with 8 bases between the two ends.